What follows is one T cell receptor beta chain and its context. Its antigen is unknown. This sample is part of a study of T cell responses to AZD1222 COVID-19 vaccine. Study-wide context: It was second doses at about 4 or about 12 weeks that were pooled.

Notes on the study in general: Repertoires were obtained solely post-peak T cell response. Vaccination with two AZD1222 doses was followed by a rise in Spike-specific TCR breadth and depth. Clonal diversity was possibly underestimated; the donors were predominantly white British and more often female.

TCRdb's table, derived via immunoSEQ multiplex PCR, lists solely in-frame clones and lacks some. The sample consists of more than 95,000 clones, more than 85% of them appearing once. The sample consisted of peripheral blood, taken on day 0 of AZD1222 vaccination. This TCR derives from an adult in good health.

The CDR3 here is CATSDGTSYEQYF. The CDR3 region has the DNA TGTGCCACCAGTGACGGGACCTCCTACGAGCAGTACTTC. The rearrangement links TRBV24-1 to TRBJ2-7; possibly TRBD1 or TRBD2 for D (5 bases each). The V gene lost 4 bases and the J gene lost 0 bases, with 6 bases spanning the gap. CDR1 KGHDR and CDR2 SFDVKD come from the germline V gene. The CDR3 runs to 13 residues.